The 19 T cell receptor beta chains below come from one sample, sequenced in a study of T cell repertoires in cytomegalovirus infection. One entry per CDR3 protein results from TCRdb running MiXCR on the reads. Of some 180,000 distinct CDR3 sequences in the sample, about a sixth were seen once. The sample consisted of CD8+ T cells from PBMCs. The origin of the receptors is a human donor in good health (CMV status not recorded). Some clones in this sample may be carry-over from other donors' samples.

The table lists this clonotype with a few counts. In nucleotides, the CDR3 is TGTGCCAGCAGCCAAGGTCTCGAGAGTTCCCCCGCTGAAAAACTGTTTTTT. Amino acid sequence: CASSQGLESSPAEKLFF. V is TRBV3-1 and J is TRBJ1-4; D is uncertain. Trimming took off 1 base at V and 7 bases at J, with 19 bases between the two ends. This CDR3 is built from 17 residues. Germline CDR1 is LGHDT and CDR2 is YNNKEL (reference sequence).

This clonotype has more than one count but fewer than ten. The chain couples TRBV10-3 to TRBJ2-7; possible D gene TRBD2, 5 bases. V dropped 10 bases and J dropped 1 base, with 11 bases sitting between them. Germline assignment: CDR1 ENHRY and CDR2 SYGVKD. The CDR3 contains 12 residues. The CDR3 coding sequence is TGTGCCACCCGGGGAGAATCCTACGAGCAGTACTTC. Amino acids: CATRGESYEQYF.

The gene calls are TRBV4-3 and TRBJ1-1; TRBD1 aligns across 8 bases. Per the germline V gene, CDR1 is LGHNA and CDR2 is YSLEER. The V gene end was trimmed by 0 bases and the J gene end by 4 bases; junction bases not matched to a gene: 10. This CDR3 is 17 amino acids long. The CDR3 loop reads CASSQEGFGTGGTEAFF. The DNA of the CDR3 is TGCGCCAGCAGCCAAGAAGGGTTCGGCACAGGGGGCACTGAAGCTTTCTTT.

A few counts support this clonotype. The CDR3 loop is CSGETATSTDTQYF. The CDR3, as DNA: TGCAGCGGCGAGACAGCCACTAGCACAGATACGCAGTATTTT. The genes are TRBV29-1 and TRBJ2-3, with a weak D call TRBD1 (5 bases). Germline CDR1 reads SQVTM; CDR2 reads ANQGSEA. CDR3 length: 14 residues. V was clipped by 7 bases and J by 0 bases, with 14 bases between them.

The table lists this clonotype with a few counts. This chain links TRBV7-9 with TRBJ1-2, with D uncertain. The CDR3 is 14 residues long. Germline V CDR1 and CDR2: SEHNR, FQNEAQ (reference sequence). The germline V and J ends were trimmed by 2 bases and 7 bases, with 14 bases remaining between them. The CDR3 DNA sequence: TGTGCCAGCAGCTTACCATTCGGAGACGCTGGCTACACCTTC. Its translation: CASSLPFGDAGYTF.

This clonotype was detected many times. The V call is TRBV7-6, the J call TRBJ1-1; D unclear. Per germline, CDR1 SGHVS and CDR2 FNYEAQ. The CDR3 totals 16 residues. V lost 6 bases to trimming and J lost 6 bases, with 23 bases between them. The CDR3 is CASSALYRALEAEAFF. The CDR3 region has the DNA TGTGCCAGCAGTGCCTTATACCGGGCCCTCGAGGCTGAAGCTTTCTTT.

The gene calls are TRBV7-9 and TRBJ2-3; tentative D call: TRBD1 (8 bases). Trimming stripped 6 bases from V and 3 bases from J, with 25 bases between. The CDR3 is 18 amino acids. Germline V lookup: CDR1 SEHNR, CDR2 FQNEAQ (reference sequence). The CDR3, as DNA: TGTGCCAGCAGAACAGCGTTACCCACAGGGGGAGGGACAGATACGCAGTATTTT. Amino acids: CASRTALPTGGGTDTQYF.

This clonotype appeared a few times. The chain carries TRBV6-2 or TRBV6-3 and TRBJ2-3, with D perhaps given as TRBD1 or TRBD2 (6 bases each). The CDR3 extends over 14 amino acids. In germline, CDR1 is MNHEY, CDR2 SVGEGT. V was trimmed by 6 bases and J by 1 base, leaving 11 bases between them. DNA for the CDR3: TGTGCCAGCAGCCCGGGGGCCCGCACAGATACGCAGTATTTT. Its translation is CASSPGARTDTQYF.

This clonotype was observed a handful of times. At one end, the junction sequence differs from germline, possibly due to a read error. V and J are TRBV7-6 and TRBJ2-5; 7 nucleotides line up with TRBD2. Germline CDR1 and CDR2: SGHVS and FNYEAQ. The CDR3 contains 16 residues. The CDR3 DNA follows: TGTGCCAGCACCTTAGGGTCGGCGGGGGTCCAAGAGACCCAGTACTTC. Amino acid sequence: CASTLGSAGVQETQYF.

Only a few counts were recorded for this clonotype. The chain is built from TRBV7-9 and TRBJ2-1; a weak D match, TRBD1 (6 bases). V lost 4 bases and J lost 5, with 9 bases in between. The CDR3 has 13 amino acids. Germline CDR1 reads SEHNR; CDR2 reads FQNEAQ (reference sequence). The CDR3 reads CASSSQGHNEQFF. The CDR3 DNA reads TGTGCCAGCAGCTCCCAGGGGCACAATGAGCAGTTCTTC.

The sample holds a few counts of this clonotype. The V and J genes are TRBV7-9 and TRBJ2-2, with D perhaps TRBD1 (6 bases). Trimming shortened V by 5 bases and J by 0 bases, and 10 bases separated the two germline ends. The germline V gene encodes CDR1 SEHNR and CDR2 FQNEAQ (reference sequence). This CDR3 region has 15 residues. CDR3 sequence: CASSPRTANTGELFF. The DNA of the CDR3 is TGTGCCAGCAGCCCTCGGACAGCGAACACCGGGGAGCTGTTTTTT.

This clonotype turned up a few times. The V call is TRBV11-2, the J call TRBJ2-1; 13 nucleotides agree with TRBD2. J gave up 4 bases and V 5 bases, and 5 bases lay outside the gene matches. This CDR3 is 16 amino acids long. The germline V gene encodes CDR1 SGHAT and CDR2 FQNNGV. CDR3 amino acids: CASSKLAGGQYNEQFF. The DNA of the CDR3 is TGTGCCAGCAGCAAACTAGCGGGGGGGCAGTACAATGAGCAGTTCTTC. The full variable domain, completed using reference TRBV11-2 and TRBJ2-1, is EAGVAQSPRYKIIEKRQSVAFWCNPISGHATLYWYQQILGQGPKLLIQFQNNGVVDDSQLPKDRFSAERLKGVDSTLKIQPAKLEDSAVYLCASSKLAGGQYNEQFFGPGTRLTVL.

V is TRBV6-4 and J is TRBJ2-1; weak D call: TRBD1 (6 bases). The germline CDR1 and CDR2 sequences are MRHNA and SNTAGT. There are 16 residues in the CDR3. Trimming shortened V by 0 bases and J by 2 bases, and 11 bases separated the two germline ends. This chain's CDR3 is CASSDSSGDPYNEQFF. The CDR3 region has the DNA TGTGCCAGCAGTGACTCGTCAGGGGACCCCTACAATGAGCAGTTCTTC.

The chain carries TRBV19 and TRBJ2-1; a weak D match, TRBD2 (5 bases). The V gene lost 4 bases and the J gene lost 8 bases, with 18 bases spanning the gap. This CDR3 comprises 15 residues. Per the germline V gene, CDR1 is LNHDA and CDR2 is SQIVND (reference sequence). This CDR3 reads CASSTLAGDSYEQFF. DNA of the CDR3: TGTGCCAGTAGTACCCTGGCGGGTGATAGTTATGAGCAGTTCTTC.

V and J are TRBV9 and TRBJ1-2, with TRBD1 matching over 11 bases. Germline CDR1 reads SGDLS; CDR2 reads YYNGEE. The CDR3 has 17 residues. J gave up 4 bases and V 2 bases, and 10 bases lay outside the gene matches. The CDR3 bases are TGTGCCAGCAGCGTCGGACAGGGGGCTATTGGGATCTATGGCTACACCTTC. It yields the protein CASSVGQGAIGIYGYTF.

This clonotype has a count of ten or more. The J gene is TRBJ2-7, the V gene TRBV7-2; D is unresolved. The CDR3 totals 12 residues. The ends were cut back, 3 bases at V and 0 bases at J, with 3 bases in the middle. The germline V gene has CDR1 SGHTA and CDR2 FQGNSA. The CDR3 here is CASSFSSYEQYF. In nucleotides, the CDR3 is TGTGCCAGCAGCTTCAGCTCCTACGAGCAGTACTTC.

Ten or more counts support this clonotype. The chain uses TRBV6-5 and TRBJ2-2; 7 positions agree with TRBD2. This CDR3 contains 16 residues. The V and J ends lost 6 bases and 5 bases, in that order; junction bases with no gene match: 12. The V gene's germline CDR1 is MNHEY and CDR2 SVGAGI. The CDR3 is CASSHAGGGYTGELFF. The CDR3 bases are TGTGCCAGCAGCCACGCAGGCGGGGGATATACCGGGGAGCTGTTTTTT.

The sample holds a few counts of this clonotype. J is TRBJ1-1 and V is TRBV12-3 or TRBV12-4; maybe TRBD1 (5 bases). The CDR3 spans 15 residues. V lost 4 bases to trimming and J lost 1 base, with 13 bases between them. For the CDR3, the DNA is TGTGCCAGCAGTTCATTCGGGGCGGCGAACACTGAAGCTTTCTTT. This codes for CASSSFGAANTEAFF.

This clonotype was observed a few times. V gene TRBV7-9 combines with J gene TRBJ1-1, with D possibly TRBD1 on 5 matching bases. Germline CDR1 and CDR2: SEHNR and FQNEAQ (reference sequence). The CDR3 contains 16 residues. The V and J ends lost 6 bases and 4 bases respectively, with 21 bases between them. The CDR3 region has the DNA TGTGCCAGCAGTCCTCACCGGGGGGAGCTGCGCACTGAAGCTTTCTTT. This sequence encodes CASSPHRGELRTEAFF.